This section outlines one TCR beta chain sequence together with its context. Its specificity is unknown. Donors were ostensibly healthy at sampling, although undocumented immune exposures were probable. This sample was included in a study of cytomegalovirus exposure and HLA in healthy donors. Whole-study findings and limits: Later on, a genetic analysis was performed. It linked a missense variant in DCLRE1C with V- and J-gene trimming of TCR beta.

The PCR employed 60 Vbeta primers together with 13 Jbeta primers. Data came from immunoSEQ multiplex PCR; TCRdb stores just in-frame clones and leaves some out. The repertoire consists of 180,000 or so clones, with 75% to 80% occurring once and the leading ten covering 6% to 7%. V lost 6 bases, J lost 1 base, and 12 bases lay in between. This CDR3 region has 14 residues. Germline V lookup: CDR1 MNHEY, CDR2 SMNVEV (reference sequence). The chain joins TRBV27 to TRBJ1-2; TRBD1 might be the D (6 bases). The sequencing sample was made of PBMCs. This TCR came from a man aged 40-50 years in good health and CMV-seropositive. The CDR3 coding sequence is TGTGCCAGCAGCCGACAACAGGGTAACTATGGCTACACCTTC. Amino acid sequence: CASSRQQGNYGYTF.